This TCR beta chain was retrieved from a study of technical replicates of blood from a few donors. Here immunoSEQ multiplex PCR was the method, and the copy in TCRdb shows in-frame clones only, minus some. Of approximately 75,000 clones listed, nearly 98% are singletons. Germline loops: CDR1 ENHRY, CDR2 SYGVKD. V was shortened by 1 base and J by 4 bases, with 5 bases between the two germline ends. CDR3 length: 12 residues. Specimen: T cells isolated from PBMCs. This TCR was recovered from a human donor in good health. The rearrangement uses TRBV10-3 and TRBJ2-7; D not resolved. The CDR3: CAISEFMYEQYF. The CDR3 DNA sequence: TGTGCCATCAGTGAGTTTATGTACGAGCAGTACTTC.